A selection of T cell receptor beta chains follows, all from one sample in a study of blood T cell repertoires in COVID-19. Clones were sequenced by immunoSEQ multiplex PCR, and TCRdb holds only the in-frame ones, with some missing. The sample records about 36,000 clones, around 84% being singletons. The sample taken for sequencing was peripheral blood. These receptors all stem from a man aged 55-75 years with COVID-19, enrolled during active disease. Both conserved end residues are part of each CDR3. D genes are given only for firm matches. Where a row states a size, it is once, few, many or the class of an expanded clone; other rows omit it.

j_call: TRBJ1-5; v_call: TRBV24-1; d_call: -; clone_size: once; cdr3_nt: TGTGCCACCAGTGGTCAGGGTGCCAATCAGCCCCAGCATTTT; cdr3_aa: CATSGQGANQPQHF
j_call: TRBJ2-3; v_call: TRBV5-4; d_call: -; clone_size: -; cdr3_nt: TGTGCCAGCAGCTTGATAACAGATACGCAGTATTTT; cdr3_aa: CASSLITDTQYF
j_call: TRBJ2-7; v_call: TRBV3-1/TRBV3-2; d_call: TRBD2; clone_size: -; cdr3_nt: TGTGCCAGCAGCCCTCGGGGGGACCCATCCGAGCAGTACTTC; cdr3_aa: CASSPRGDPSEQYF
j_call: TRBJ1-1; v_call: TRBV28; d_call: -; clone_size: -; cdr3_nt: TGTGCCAGCAGTTTTGGCCGGGGAGCTTTCTTT; cdr3_aa: CASSFGRGAFF
j_call: TRBJ2-3; v_call: TRBV18; d_call: TRBD1; clone_size: once; cdr3_nt: TGTGCCAGCTCACCTATCGGGCAGGGGGCGATGGATACGCAGTATTTT; cdr3_aa: CASSPIGQGAMDTQYF
j_call: TRBJ2-7; v_call: TRBV7-8; d_call: TRBD2; clone_size: -; cdr3_nt: TGTGCCAGCACCCTGACTAGCGGTATCTCCTACGAGCAGTACTTC; cdr3_aa: CASTLTSGISYEQYF
j_call: TRBJ1-2; v_call: TRBV7-8; d_call: TRBD1; clone_size: -; cdr3_nt: TGTGCCAGCAGCTCGACAGGGTTATATGGCTACACCTTC; cdr3_aa: CASSSTGLYGYTF
j_call: TRBJ2-3; v_call: TRBV5-8; d_call: TRBD1; clone_size: -; cdr3_nt: TGTGCCAGCAGCTTGGAAGGGGGCGTTACAGATACGCAGTATTTT; cdr3_aa: CASSLEGGVTDTQYF
j_call: TRBJ2-7; v_call: TRBV6-4; d_call: -; clone_size: -; cdr3_nt: TGTGCCAGCGGACAGACACGAAACATCCGCTACGAGCAGTACTTC; cdr3_aa: CASGQTRNIRYEQYF
j_call: TRBJ2-2; v_call: TRBV7-9; d_call: TRBD1; clone_size: -; cdr3_nt: TGTGCCAGCAGCTGGTCGGGACAGGGGGCCGGGGAGCTGTTTTTT; cdr3_aa: CASSWSGQGAGELFF
j_call: TRBJ1-1; v_call: TRBV6-2/TRBV6-3; d_call: -; clone_size: -; cdr3_nt: TGTGCCAGCAGTTACTCGAGAGGGAGGGATGAAGCTTTCTTT; cdr3_aa: CASSYSRGRDEAFF
j_call: TRBJ2-7; v_call: TRBV30; d_call: TRBD1; clone_size: -; cdr3_nt: TGTGCCTGTATTGGGACAGGGACTAAGCGCGAGCAGTACTTC; cdr3_aa: CACIGTGTKREQYF
j_call: TRBJ2-2; v_call: TRBV10-2; d_call: TRBD1; clone_size: -; cdr3_nt: TGCGCCAGCACCGGACAGGGCGCGAACACCGGGGAGCTGTTTTTT; cdr3_aa: CASTGQGANTGELFF
j_call: TRBJ1-1; v_call: TRBV27; d_call: TRBD1; clone_size: -; cdr3_nt: TGTGCCAGCAGACTGGACAGGCGAAAGAACACTGAAGCTTTCTTT; cdr3_aa: CASRLDRRKNTEAFF
j_call: TRBJ2-1; v_call: TRBV12-3/TRBV12-4; d_call: -; clone_size: -; cdr3_nt: TGTGCCAGCAGTTTAGGGGAGTACAATGAGCAGTTCTTC; cdr3_aa: CASSLGEYNEQFF
j_call: TRBJ1-1; v_call: TRBV6-2/TRBV6-3; d_call: -; clone_size: -; cdr3_nt: TGTGCCAGCAGTTACGGGCAAGTAGCTTTCTTT; cdr3_aa: CASSYGQVAFF
j_call: TRBJ2-1; v_call: TRBV19; d_call: -; clone_size: -; cdr3_nt: TGTGCCAGTAGTCTTCTAGCGATTAGCTCCTACAATGAGCAGTTCTTC; cdr3_aa: CASSLLAISSYNEQFF
j_call: TRBJ1-4; v_call: TRBV28; d_call: TRBD1; clone_size: -; cdr3_nt: TGTGCCAGCAGTCCTCTGGACAGGAGGGGTGAAAAACTGTTTTTT; cdr3_aa: CASSPLDRRGEKLFF
j_call: TRBJ1-3; v_call: TRBV4-2; d_call: -; clone_size: -; cdr3_nt: TGTGCCAGCAGCCAAGATTTCGGGGGTGGAAACACCATATATTTT; cdr3_aa: CASSQDFGGGNTIYF
j_call: TRBJ1-2; v_call: TRBV6-5; d_call: -; clone_size: -; cdr3_nt: TGTGCCAGCAAGAGACAGGATGGCTACACCTTC; cdr3_aa: CASKRQDGYTF
j_call: TRBJ1-1; v_call: TRBV3-1/TRBV3-2; d_call: -; clone_size: -; cdr3_nt: TGTGCCAGCAGTCAGGTCGTGAACACTGAAGCTTTCTTT; cdr3_aa: CASSQVVNTEAFF
j_call: TRBJ1-5; v_call: TRBV7-9; d_call: TRBD1; clone_size: -; cdr3_nt: TGTGCCAGCAGCTTAGGACGACAGGGGGGTCAGCCCCAGCATTTT; cdr3_aa: CASSLGRQGGQPQHF
j_call: TRBJ1-1; v_call: TRBV11-2; d_call: -; clone_size: -; cdr3_nt: TGTGCCAGCAGCTTGTTGACGGGAAGGCCGAACACTGAAGCTTTCTTT; cdr3_aa: CASSLLTGRPNTEAFF
j_call: TRBJ1-2; v_call: TRBV7-9; d_call: TRBD1; clone_size: few; cdr3_nt: TGTGCCAGCGCACAGGGGAGGTCCTATGGCTACACCTTC; cdr3_aa: CASAQGRSYGYTF
j_call: TRBJ2-5; v_call: TRBV6-2/TRBV6-3; d_call: -; clone_size: -; cdr3_nt: TGTGCCAGCAGCCGCCGACGAGGGCAAGAGACCCAGTACTTC; cdr3_aa: CASSRRRGQETQYF
j_call: TRBJ1-6; v_call: TRBV6-6; d_call: TRBD1; clone_size: -; cdr3_nt: TGTGCCAGCACGGCAGGGGGCTTTCATAATTCACCCCTCCACTTT; cdr3_aa: CASTAGGFHNSPLHF
j_call: TRBJ2-7; v_call: TRBV5-4; d_call: TRBD2; clone_size: -; cdr3_nt: TGTGCCAGCAGCTTCGCTAGCGGGAGGGCCTTCGAGCAGTACTTC; cdr3_aa: CASSFASGRAFEQYF
j_call: TRBJ1-5; v_call: TRBV30; d_call: -; clone_size: few; cdr3_nt: TGTGCCTGGAGTGTACGAGGGAATAGCAATCAGCCCCAGCATTTT; cdr3_aa: CAWSVRGNSNQPQHF
j_call: TRBJ1-1; v_call: TRBV11-3; d_call: -; clone_size: -; cdr3_nt: TGTGCCAGCAGCTCAGGCGGGGCAGGCAAAGCTTTCTTT; cdr3_aa: CASSSGGAGKAFF
j_call: TRBJ1-1; v_call: TRBV10-3; d_call: -; clone_size: -; cdr3_nt: TGTGCCATCAGTGCGAGGCCAGACACTGAAGCTTTCTTT; cdr3_aa: CAISARPDTEAFF
j_call: TRBJ1-5; v_call: TRBV18; d_call: -; clone_size: -; cdr3_nt: TGTGCCAGCTCTCTATATAGCAATCAGCCCCAGCATTTT; cdr3_aa: CASSLYSNQPQHF
j_call: TRBJ2-7; v_call: TRBV10-3; d_call: -; clone_size: -; cdr3_nt: TGTGCCATCAGTCAAAGGGAGGTAGTCTCCTACGAGCAGTACTTC; cdr3_aa: CAISQREVVSYEQYF
j_call: TRBJ1-6; v_call: TRBV2; d_call: TRBD1; clone_size: few; cdr3_nt: TGTGCCAGGACAGGGGGAAGGTCACCCCTCCACTTT; cdr3_aa: CARTGGRSPLHF
j_call: TRBJ2-7; v_call: TRBV5-1; d_call: TRBD1; clone_size: -; cdr3_nt: TGCGCCAGCAGCTGGGGACAGGGGGCGGACGAGCAGTACTTC; cdr3_aa: CASSWGQGADEQYF
j_call: TRBJ2-5; v_call: TRBV9; d_call: -; clone_size: -; cdr3_nt: TGTGCCAGCAGCGTAGGGACACTGTACCAAGAGACCCAGTACTTC; cdr3_aa: CASSVGTLYQETQYF
j_call: TRBJ1-4; v_call: TRBV27; d_call: TRBD1; clone_size: -; cdr3_nt: TGTGCCAGCAGTTTCGGGGGACAGACTAATGAAAAACTGTTTTTT; cdr3_aa: CASSFGGQTNEKLFF
j_call: TRBJ2-5; v_call: TRBV18; d_call: -; clone_size: -; cdr3_nt: TGTGCCAGCTCACCAAAGGGGGAGATAAAGACCCAGTACTTC; cdr3_aa: CASSPKGEIKTQYF
j_call: TRBJ1-1; v_call: TRBV20-1; d_call: -; clone_size: -; cdr3_nt: TGCAGTGCTAAAAATGTCGCTGAAGCTTTCTTT; cdr3_aa: CSAKNVAEAFF
j_call: TRBJ2-2; v_call: TRBV28; d_call: -; clone_size: -; cdr3_nt: TGTGCCAGCAGTTTAATCTCCCTAGGGGGGGCCGGGGAGCTGTTTTTT; cdr3_aa: CASSLISLGGAGELFF
j_call: TRBJ2-1; v_call: TRBV30; d_call: -; clone_size: -; cdr3_nt: TGTGCCTGGAGTGTTACAGACAATGAGCAGTTCTTC; cdr3_aa: CAWSVTDNEQFF
j_call: TRBJ2-1; v_call: TRBV5-4; d_call: TRBD1; clone_size: -; cdr3_nt: TGTGCCAGCAGCTTGGGGCAGGGGGTAAGTGAGCAGTTCTTC; cdr3_aa: CASSLGQGVSEQFF
j_call: TRBJ2-2; v_call: TRBV6-5; d_call: -; clone_size: -; cdr3_nt: TGTGCCAGCGAAGGGGCCAGGGCCGGGGAGCTGTTTTTT; cdr3_aa: CASEGARAGELFF
j_call: TRBJ1-2; v_call: TRBV19; d_call: -; clone_size: -; cdr3_nt: TGTGCCAGTACCGACGGGGGATATAGCTATGGCTACACCTTC; cdr3_aa: CASTDGGYSYGYTF
j_call: TRBJ1-1; v_call: TRBV4-3; d_call: TRBD1; clone_size: few; cdr3_nt: TGCGCCAGCAGCCCGACAGGGGGCTTTGAAGCTTTCTTT; cdr3_aa: CASSPTGGFEAFF
j_call: TRBJ2-2; v_call: TRBV10-3; d_call: TRBD1; clone_size: -; cdr3_nt: TGTGCCATCAGTCGACAGGGCCCCGCGAACACCGGGGAGCTGTTTTTT; cdr3_aa: CAISRQGPANTGELFF
j_call: TRBJ2-1; v_call: TRBV27; d_call: -; clone_size: -; cdr3_nt: TGTGCCAGCGGCCTGGGGCGGGGACCTTTCAATGAGCAGTTCTTC; cdr3_aa: CASGLGRGPFNEQFF
j_call: TRBJ2-2; v_call: TRBV14; d_call: -; clone_size: few; cdr3_nt: TGTGCCAGCAGCCTGGTAGCAGGGTACACCGGGGAGCTGTTTTTT; cdr3_aa: CASSLVAGYTGELFF
j_call: TRBJ1-1; v_call: TRBV18; d_call: TRBD1; clone_size: -; cdr3_nt: TGTGCCAGCTCACCACAGGACAGGGGTTGGGGGCGAAACACTGAAGCTTTCTTT; cdr3_aa: CASSPQDRGWGRNTEAFF
j_call: TRBJ1-2; v_call: TRBV30; d_call: -; clone_size: -; cdr3_nt: TGTGCCTGGAGTGGAACAGGTTCTAACTATGGCTACACCTTC; cdr3_aa: CAWSGTGSNYGYTF
j_call: TRBJ1-1; v_call: TRBV4-1; d_call: -; clone_size: -; cdr3_nt: TGCGCCAGCAGCCAAGAGGCAGGGAAGAACACTGAAGCTTTCTTT; cdr3_aa: CASSQEAGKNTEAFF
j_call: TRBJ1-4; v_call: TRBV5-5; d_call: -; clone_size: -; cdr3_nt: TGTGCCAGCAGCTTAGTAGGGGATGAAAAACTGTTTTTT; cdr3_aa: CASSLVGDEKLFF
j_call: TRBJ2-3; v_call: TRBV5-1; d_call: -; clone_size: -; cdr3_nt: TGCGCCAGCGGAAGGTCTAGCCTTAGAGATACGCAGTATTTT; cdr3_aa: CASGRSSLRDTQYF
j_call: TRBJ1-1; v_call: TRBV5-1; d_call: -; clone_size: -; cdr3_nt: TGCGCCAGCAGCTTGGTCGGGAGTGGGACTGAAGCTTTCTTT; cdr3_aa: CASSLVGSGTEAFF
j_call: TRBJ2-6; v_call: TRBV7-9; d_call: TRBD1; clone_size: once; cdr3_nt: TGTGCCCCCGGGGCAGGGGGCTCTGGGGCCAACGTCCTGACTTTC; cdr3_aa: CAPGAGGSGANVLTF
j_call: TRBJ1-5; v_call: TRBV11-2; d_call: -; clone_size: -; cdr3_nt: TGTGCCAGCAGCTTGGACCTAGAGGGTCAGCCCCAGCATTTT; cdr3_aa: CASSLDLEGQPQHF
j_call: TRBJ2-4; v_call: TRBV3-1/TRBV3-2; d_call: TRBD1; clone_size: -; cdr3_nt: TGTGCCAGCAGCGGGGCCGGGACAGGGTACATTCAGTACTTC; cdr3_aa: CASSGAGTGYIQYF
j_call: TRBJ1-3; v_call: TRBV6-5; d_call: TRBD1; clone_size: -; cdr3_nt: TGTGCCAGCAGTATTGGACAGGGGGGCACCATATATTTT; cdr3_aa: CASSIGQGGTIYF